Below, 31 T cell receptor beta chains from the same sample are listed, as sequenced in a study of T-cell memory formation after mild COVID-19. TCRdb itself ran the 5' RACE reads through MiXCR, one entry per CDR3 protein. The repertoire holds fewer than 250,000 distinct CDR3 sequences, with about 11% as singletons. The sequencing sample was made of PBMCs or a T cell subset sorted from them (not recorded which). The source of these receptors is a man younger than 35 who had mild COVID-19 (a few samples of this study predate the infection). Cell type and time point are not known.

The table lists this clonotype with a few counts. V usage is TRBV20-1 and J usage is TRBJ2-7, with a weak D call TRBD1 (5 bases). The V gene's germline CDR1 is DFQATT and CDR2 SNEGSKA (reference sequence). The CDR3 runs 14 residues. V gave up 1 base and J gave up 2 bases, with 12 bases separating them. In DNA form, the CDR3 reads TGCAGTGCTAGAGGCCCGACAGAAACCTACGAGCAGTACGTC. This sequence encodes CSARGPTETYEQYV.

The chain is built from TRBV7-9 and TRBJ1-5; D gene unclear. Germline V CDR1 and CDR2: SEHNR, FQNEAQ (reference sequence). The CDR3 extends over 13 amino acids. V was cut by 6 bases and J by 0 bases, with 6 bases left in between. CDR3 sequence reads: CASRQYSNQPQHF. DNA of the CDR3: TGTGCCAGCAGGCAGTATAGCAATCAGCCCCAGCATTTT. Full variable domain (rest looked up from reference TRBV7-9 and TRBJ1-5): DTGVSQNPRHKITKRGQNVTFRCDPISEHNRLYWYRQTLGQGPEFLTYFQNEAQLEKSRLLSDRFSAERPKGSFSTLEIQRTEQGDSAMYLCASRQYSNQPQHFGDGTRLSIL.

The genes are TRBV19 and TRBJ1-1, with D hard to call. The ends were cut back, 7 bases at V and 3 bases at J, with 6 bases in the middle. CDR3 length: 11 residues. CDR1 is LNHDA and CDR2 is SQIVND in the germline V gene (reference sequence). DNA of the CDR3: TGTGCCAGTATCTCATACACTGAAGCTTTCTTT. Residues: CASISYTEAFF.

This clonotype came up many times. The chain carries TRBV7-9 and TRBJ2-7; D not certain. V was clipped by 1 base and J by 5 bases, with 6 bases between them. The CDR3 spans 12 residues. Germline CDR1 and CDR2: SEHNR and FQNEAQ (reference sequence). CDR3 coding DNA: TGTGCCAGCAGCTTAGAAGAGAACGAGCAGTACTTC. Amino acid sequence: CASSLEENEQYF.

This clonotype was counted between two and nine times. The CDR3 DNA sequence: TGTGCCAGTAGTATGGGGTTCAATCAGCCCCAGCATTTT. Amino acid sequence: CASSMGFNQPQHF. This chain uses TRBV19 with TRBJ1-5; D not certain. The CDR3 runs 13 residues. Germline-derived CDR1 and CDR2 are LNHDA and SQIVND (reference sequence). The V gene lost 3 bases and the J gene lost 3 bases, with 6 bases spanning the gap.

This clonotype came up a few times. The V call is TRBV19, the J call TRBJ1-1; D gene uncertain. The germline V gene encodes CDR1 LNHDA and CDR2 SQIVND (reference sequence). The CDR3 spans 17 residues. The ends were cut back, 7 bases at V and 0 bases at J, with 21 bases in the middle. In nucleotides, the CDR3 is TGTGCCAGTACCTCGCACGGCCCCCCCGGGTTGAACACTGAAGCTTTCTTT. Its translation: CASTSHGPPGLNTEAFF.

This clonotype was recorded many times. The V and J genes are TRBV4-1 and TRBJ2-1; 9 bases map to TRBD2. The CDR3 length is 15 residues. V lost 6 bases to trimming and J lost 0 bases; unmatched junction nucleotides: 3. Germline-derived CDR1 and CDR2 are MGHRA and YSYEKL. In DNA form, the CDR3 reads TGCGCCAGCAGTCTAGCGGGGACCTCCTACAATGAGCAGTTCTTC. The encoded protein is CASSLAGTSYNEQFF.

In nucleotides, the CDR3 is TGTGCCAGTAAGGGACAGGAGAATTCACCCCTCCACTTT. Its translation: CASKGQENSPLHF. The J gene is TRBJ1-6, the V gene TRBV19; the match to TRBD1 covers 8 bases. CDR1 LNHDA and CDR2 SQIVND come from the germline V gene (reference sequence). The CDR3 has 13 amino acids. J lost 7 bases, V lost 7 bases, and 3 bases had no gene match.

The rearrangement uses TRBV7-9 and TRBJ1-1; TRBD1 matches 7 bases. Germline V CDR1 and CDR2: SEHNR, FQNEAQ (reference sequence). The CDR3 sequence is 14 residues long. Trimming took 3 bases from V and 10 from J; bases not matched to a gene: 11. In nucleotides, the CDR3 is TGTGCCAGCAGCTTGGGGACAGCCGATGGACGAGCTTTCTTT. This encodes CASSLGTADGRAFF.

Many counts were recorded for this clonotype. The genes are TRBV25-1 and TRBJ1-6, with D unclear. CDR1 is MGHDK and CDR2 is SYGVNS in the germline V gene. The V end was cut by 2 bases, the J end by 11 bases, with 4 bases between. The CDR3 totals 11 residues. In DNA, the CDR3 is TGTGCCAGCAGTGAAGGGGCACCCCTCCACTTT. This translates into CASSEGAPLHF. The variable domain in full, completed from reference TRBV25-1 and TRBJ1-6, reads EADIYQTPRYLVIGTGKKITLECSQTMGHDKMYWYQQDPGMELHLIHYSYGVNSTEKGDLSSESTVSRIRTEHFPLTLESARPSHTSQYLCASSEGAPLHFGNGTRLTVT.

A few counts support this clonotype. The chain combines TRBV4-3 with TRBJ1-2, with D maybe TRBD1 (5 bases). This CDR3 region has 14 residues. V was shortened by 2 bases and J by 4 bases, with 11 bases between the two germline ends. Germline V lookup: CDR1 LGHNA, CDR2 YSLEER. CDR3 residues: CASSQSTGTYGYTF. The CDR3 DNA reads as TGCGCCAGCAGCCAATCCACCGGGACCTATGGCTACACCTTC.

This clonotype was seen a few times. The chain recombines TRBV28 with TRBJ1-1; perhaps TRBD1 as D (5 bases). Germline-derived CDR1 and CDR2 are MDHEN and SYDVKM. The CDR3 has 15 amino acids. V shed 4 bases and J shed 3 bases, with 15 bases lying between them. CDR3 sequence (DNA): TGTGCCAGCAGTTCCCCAGGAGGGACTTACACTGAAGCTTTCTTT. Translated, it gives CASSSPGGTYTEAFF.

This clonotype appeared a few times. The genes are TRBV7-2 and TRBJ1-6; a possible D gene is TRBD1 (5 bases). Germline V lookup: CDR1 SGHTA, CDR2 FQGNSA. Between the trimmed V and J ends, which lost 11 bases and 8 bases, there was a span of 13 bases. The CDR3 runs 12 residues. The CDR3 protein is CAVGAQYSPLHF. The DNA of the CDR3 is TGTGCCGTAGGGGCACAGTATTCACCCCTCCACTTT.

The chain joins TRBV2 to TRBJ2-5; no reliable D call. Looked up from germline, CDR1 is SNHLY and CDR2 is FYNNEI. Trimming cost V 4 bases and J 2 bases, with 14 bases left between them. The CDR3 extends over 15 amino acids. Written as DNA, the CDR3 is TGTGCCAGCAGTGGTGTTGGGCTCGGTCAAGAGACCCAGTACTTC. This encodes CASSGVGLGQETQYF.

This clonotype was found a few times. The rearrangement uses TRBV7-2 and TRBJ2-1; D is possibly TRBD2 (5 bases). The germline V and J ends were trimmed by 8 bases and 7 bases, with 21 bases remaining between them. The CDR3 is 15 residues long. Per the germline V gene, CDR1 is SGHTA and CDR2 is FQGNSA. The CDR3 here is CASRTNGGGWNEQFF. Written as DNA, the CDR3 is TGTGCCAGCCGCACAAACGGTGGCGGGTGGAATGAGCAGTTCTTC.

This rearrangement joins TRBV20-1 to TRBJ1-6; D perhaps matches TRBD1 (5 bases). Germline-derived CDR1 and CDR2 are DFQATT and SNEGSKA (reference sequence). This CDR3 region has 14 residues. Trimming cost V 3 bases and J 2 bases, with 8 bases left between them. Written as DNA, the CDR3 is TGCAGTGCTAGTAGGGGCCCCTATAATTCACCCCTCCACTTT. This translates into CSASRGPYNSPLHF.

The rearrangement links TRBV7-3 to TRBJ2-1; TRBD2 matches at 9 bases. The germline V gene encodes CDR1 SGHTA and CDR2 FQGTGA. The CDR3 runs to 17 residues. J lost 2 bases, V lost 1 base, and 6 bases had no gene match. The CDR3 loop reads CASSLRAASGAYNEQFF. As DNA, the CDR3 is TGTGCCAGCAGCTTAAGGGCGGCTAGCGGGGCCTACAATGAGCAGTTCTTC. Supplemented by reference TRBV7-3 and TRBJ2-1, the full variable domain reads GAGVSQTPSNKVTEKGKYVELRCDPISGHTALYWYRQSLGQGPEFLIYFQGTGAADDSGLPNDRFFAVRPEGSVSTLKIQRTERGDSAVYLCASSLRAASGAYNEQFFGPGTRLTVL.

This chain joins TRBV6-6 and TRBJ1-1, with 7 bases fitting TRBD1. Per germline, CDR1 MNHNY and CDR2 SVGAGI (reference sequence). V shed 7 bases, J shed 9 bases, and the junction held 14 bases outside the gene matches. This CDR3 region has 14 residues. CDR3 in amino acids: CASTSRGTGVKAFF. CDR3 coding DNA: TGTGCCAGCACCTCCAGGGGTACAGGGGTAAAAGCTTTCTTT.

The V call is TRBV6-2 or TRBV6-3, the J call TRBJ2-5; 9 nucleotides align to TRBD2. This CDR3 contains 16 residues. Germline V gene lookup returns CDR1 MNHEY and CDR2 SVGEGT. V lost 4 bases to trimming and J lost 1 base; unmatched junction nucleotides: 7. The chain's CDR3 is CASSSGGAGGQETQYF. CDR3 nucleotides: TGTGCCAGCAGTTCCGGGGGAGCGGGGGGCCAAGAGACCCAGTACTTC.

This clonotype was recorded only once. With a much larger clone just one base away, this may be a read error. CDR3 DNA: TGCGCCAGCAGCTTGGCCGGGGGGGACTATGGCGACACCTTC. Translated: CASSLAGGDYGDTF. This chain uses TRBV5-1 with TRBJ1-2, with D maybe TRBD1 (5 bases). This CDR3 region has 14 residues. The germline gives CDR1 SGHRS, CDR2 YFSETQ. Full variable domain (outside the CDR3, taken from reference TRBV5-1 and TRBJ1-2): KAGVTQTPRYLIKTRGQQVTLSCSPISGHRSVSWYQQTPGQGLQFLFEYFSETQRNKGNFPGRFSGRQFSNSRSEMNVSTLELGDSALYLCASSLAGGDYGDTFGSGTRLTVV.

The CDR3 region has the DNA TGCGCCAGCAGTGAAGGGAGCTCCTATAATTCACCCCTCCACTTT. Protein: CASSEGSSYNSPLHF. The chain combines TRBV5-1 with TRBJ1-6; the D is unclear. V was cut by 5 bases and J by 0 bases, with 9 bases left in between. The CDR3 spans 15 residues. CDR1 is SGHRS and CDR2 is YFSETQ in the germline V gene.

The CDR3 DNA reads as TGTGCCAGCAGCTTTGGACCTCTCGGAGGGTCACCCCTCCACTTT. Protein sequence: CASSFGPLGGSPLHF. The gene calls are TRBV7-9 and TRBJ1-6, with D unclear. CDR1 is SEHNR, CDR2 FQNEAQ, per germline (reference sequence). V was clipped by 3 bases and J by 10 bases, with 16 bases between them. The CDR3 loop spans 15 amino acids.

This clonotype was detected many times. This chain connects TRBV5-1 to TRBJ2-2; D might be TRBD2 (6 bases). The CDR3 consists of 15 residues. V gave up 1 base and J gave up 4 bases, with 11 bases separating them. Germline V gene data show CDR1 as SGHRS and CDR2 as YFSETQ. The CDR3 nucleotides read TGCGCCAGCAGCTTGTCCTACGGGGGCACCGGGGAGCTGTTTTTT. It codes for CASSLSYGGTGELFF. Based on the CDR3 plus reference TRBV5-1 and TRBJ2-2, the full variable domain is KAGVTQTPRYLIKTRGQQVTLSCSPISGHRSVSWYQQTPGQGLQFLFEYFSETQRNKGNFPGRFSGRQFSNSRSEMNVSTLELGDSALYLCASSLSYGGTGELFFGEGSRLTVL.

This clonotype was detected a few times. The chain couples TRBV28 to TRBJ2-7, with TRBD2 matching 7 bases. CDR1 is MDHEN and CDR2 is SYDVKM in the germline V gene. Germline trimming cut 5 bases from V and 0 bases from J; bases unmatched to any gene: 7. This CDR3 has 15 amino acids. In nucleotides, the CDR3 is TGTGCCAGCAGTAAGAGCGGGGCGACCTCCTACGAGCAGTACGTC. Encoded protein: CASSKSGATSYEQYV.

A few counts support this clonotype. The chain recombines TRBV5-1 with TRBJ1-2; D perhaps matches TRBD1 (5 bases). Germline-derived CDR1 and CDR2 are SGHRS and YFSETQ. The CDR3 covers 16 residues. The V end lost 0 bases, the J end lost 5 bases, and 17 bases lay between the germline ends. In DNA form, the CDR3 reads TGCGCCAGCAGCTTGGGGTCTGGGGCCGCTAGATATGGCTACACCTTC. This codes for CASSLGSGAARYGYTF.

This chain connects TRBV7-2 to TRBJ2-2, with TRBD2 as a possible D gene (6 bases). Looked up from germline, CDR1 is SGHTA and CDR2 is FQGNSA. V lost 0 bases, J lost 6 bases, and 8 bases lay in between. The CDR3 loop spans 14 amino acids. The CDR3 nucleotides read TGTGCCAGCAGCTTAGCGGCGGGGCCCGGGGAGCTGTTTTTT. Amino acid sequence: CASSLAAGPGELFF.

The CDR3 loop is CASSYRAGEKLFF. In DNA form, the CDR3 reads TGTGCCAGCAGTTACAGGGCAGGGGAAAAACTGTTTTTT. The chain carries TRBV12-3 or TRBV12-4 and TRBJ1-4; possible D gene TRBD1, 6 bases. Deletions cut 4 bases from V and 8 bases from J, with 11 bases between. This CDR3 region has 13 residues.

This clonotype was picked up many times. J is TRBJ2-7 and V is TRBV27; TRBD1 matches 8 bases. The length of the CDR3 is 14 residues. The junction had 9 bases not matched to a gene; V was cut back by 5 bases and J by 6 bases. Germline V gene sequence: CDR1 MNHEY, CDR2 SMNVEV (reference sequence). The DNA of the CDR3 is TGTGCCAGCAGTCGCCGACAGGGGCTTGGCGAGCAGTACGTC. This gives the protein CASSRRQGLGEQYV.

The sample holds a few counts of this clonotype. The gene calls are TRBV2 and TRBJ1-6; TRBD1 is a possible D gene (5 bases). The CDR3 is 14 amino acids. CDR1 is SNHLY, CDR2 FYNNEI, per germline. V lost 6 bases and J 10 bases, leaving 16 bases between the germline ends. The CDR3 reads CASSVGEGRSPLHF. The CDR3 region has the DNA TGTGCCAGCAGCGTGGGGGAGGGCAGATCACCCCTCCACTTT. Using reference TRBV2 and TRBJ1-6 for the parts outside the CDR3, the full variable domain is EPEVTQTPSHQVTQMGQEVILRCVPISNHLYFYWYRQILGQKVEFLVSFYNNEISEKSEIFDDQFSVERPDGSNFTLKIRSTKLEDSAMYFCASSVGEGRSPLHFGNGTRLTVT.

This clonotype has only a few counts. V is TRBV28 and J is TRBJ1-3; no firm D call. Germline loops: CDR1 MDHEN, CDR2 SYDVKM. This CDR3 is built from 11 residues. Trimming removed 2 bases at V and 12 bases at J, with 8 bases between. CDR3 coding DNA: TGTGCCAGCAGTTTACCCCCGGGCATATATTTT. It translates to CASSLPPGIYF.

V and J are TRBV12-3 or TRBV12-4 and TRBJ2-6; unclear D gene. Deletions cut 2 bases from V and 3 bases from J, with 5 bases between. The length of the CDR3 is 14 residues. The CDR3 DNA reads TGTGCCAGCAGTTTATGGGGTGGGGCCAACGTCCTGACTTTC. Translation: CASSLWGGANVLTF.